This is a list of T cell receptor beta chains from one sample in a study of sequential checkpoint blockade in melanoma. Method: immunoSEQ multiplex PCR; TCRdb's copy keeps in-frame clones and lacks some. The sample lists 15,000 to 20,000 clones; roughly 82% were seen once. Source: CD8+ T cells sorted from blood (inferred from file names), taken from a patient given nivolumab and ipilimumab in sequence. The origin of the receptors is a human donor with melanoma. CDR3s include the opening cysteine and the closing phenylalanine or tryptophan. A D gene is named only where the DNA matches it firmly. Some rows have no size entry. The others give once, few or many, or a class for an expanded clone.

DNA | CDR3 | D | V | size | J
TGTGCCAGCAGCCCGTGGGGGGCTGGGGCCAACGTCCTGACTTTC | CASSPWGAGANVLTF | NA | TRBV14 | NA | TRBJ2-6
TGTGCCAGCAGACTCGCTGGGCCCGGCACTCGTGGCTACACCTTC | CASRLAGPGTRGYTF | NA | TRBV27 | NA | TRBJ1-2
TGTGCCTGGAGTGTCGGCTTTGGAGGGACCCAGTACTTC | CAWSVGFGGTQYF | NA | TRBV30 | NA | TRBJ2-5
TGTGCCAGCAGTTTCGGGATCTCTGGGGCCAACGTCCTGACTTTC | CASSFGISGANVLTF | NA | TRBV27 | NA | TRBJ2-6
TGTGCCAGCAGCTACCCGAAAACCGAAGGGAGGGATTCACCCCTCCACTTT | CASSYPKTEGRDSPLHF | NA | TRBV7-9 | NA | TRBJ1-6
TGTGCCAGCAGTCTGGGGGGGCTCACTGAAGCTTTCTTT | CASSLGGLTEAFF | NA | TRBV27 | NA | TRBJ1-1
TGTGCCAGCAGCCAAGATCACGATTCAGGGTGGGTTAGGTCCCTATCCTACAATGAGCAGTTCTTC | CASSQDHDSGWVRSLSYNEQFF | NA | TRBV14 | NA | TRBJ2-1
TGCGCCAGCAGCCAATTCGCGGGAGCGGCCTACGAGCAGTACTTC | CASSQFAGAAYEQYF | TRBD2 | TRBV4-1 | NA | TRBJ2-7
TGTGCCTGGAGTGTAAGGTCCAGGGGCTTGTACGAGCAGTACTTC | CAWSVRSRGLYEQYF | NA | TRBV30 | NA | TRBJ2-7
TGTGCCAGCAGTTTATTAAATGAGCAGTTCTTC | CASSLLNEQFF | NA | TRBV27 | NA | TRBJ2-1
TGTGCCAGCAGCTCCGTTCAAGAGACCCAGTACTTC | CASSSVQETQYF | NA | TRBV5-4 | NA | TRBJ2-5
TGTGCCAGCAGTTTATTGAGGTCGGGGACAGGGGACGAGCAGTACTTC | CASSLLRSGTGDEQYF | TRBD1 | TRBV27 | few | TRBJ2-7
TGTGCCAGCAGTTTACCACTAGCGGGAGCCTCCTACGAGCAGTACTTC | CASSLPLAGASYEQYF | TRBD2 | TRBV28 | NA | TRBJ2-7
TGTGCCAGCAGTTCCCTGGGGACTAGCGGGATCCGCAATGAGCAGTTCTTC | CASSSLGTSGIRNEQFF | TRBD2 | TRBV27 | NA | TRBJ2-1
TGTGCCAGCAGCTTTAGGGGAAATAATTCACCCCTCCACTTT | CASSFRGNNSPLHF | NA | TRBV11-1 | NA | TRBJ1-6
TGTGCCTGGAGTGTAGGTATGACGTGGACAAAGTCCACTGAAGCTTTCTTT | CAWSVGMTWTKSTEAFF | NA | TRBV30 | NA | TRBJ1-1
TGTGCCAGCAGCCAAGGGTGGCGGGAGCAGTACTTC | CASSQGWREQYF | NA | TRBV4-2 | once | TRBJ2-7
TGTGCCTGGAGCTCACTAGGGGGCTATGATGAGCAGTTCTTC | CAWSSLGGYDEQFF | TRBD1 | TRBV30 | NA | TRBJ2-1
TGTGCCAGCAGAACGATAGCGGGAGAGACGTACTTC | CASRTIAGETYF | TRBD2 | TRBV27 | NA | TRBJ2-4
TGTGCCAGCAGCCCACCTCGGGGTCCCTACGAGCAGTACTTC | CASSPPRGPYEQYF | NA | TRBV7-9 | NA | TRBJ2-7
TGTGCCAGCAGCTTAAACGCCAGGGGGTGGGAGGAGCAGTACTTC | CASSLNARGWEEQYF | TRBD1 | TRBV7-8 | NA | TRBJ2-7
TGCAGCGTTGGGACTAGCGGACGATTACAAGAGACCCAGTACTTC | CSVGTSGRLQETQYF | TRBD2 | TRBV29-1 | once | TRBJ2-5
TGTGCCAGCAGCCCGGGGACAGGACGCCCCCACGAGCAGTACTTC | CASSPGTGRPHEQYF | TRBD1 | TRBV11-3 | NA | TRBJ2-7
TGTGCCAGCAGTCCTTACCAACAGGGGGCATGGAATCAGCCCCAGCATTTT | CASSPYQQGAWNQPQHF | TRBD1 | TRBV27 | NA | TRBJ1-5
TGCGCCAGCAGCCTAGGGACAGGGGGCCCCGAGCAGTACTTC | CASSLGTGGPEQYF | TRBD1 | TRBV5-1 | NA | TRBJ2-7
TGTGCCAGCAGTATGTCGGGACACACCTACGAGCAGTACTTC | CASSMSGHTYEQYF | NA | TRBV28 | NA | TRBJ2-7